The next 27 T cell receptor beta chains were all read from a single sample in a study of blood T cell repertoires in COVID-19 (dated by TCRdb to about 2020). Preparation of the library involved the immunoSEQ multiplex PCR assay. Sourced from immuneACCESS, this table was stored by TCRdb with only in-frame sequences that have V and J called. A share of the clones is absent; for the studies checked, an unresolved V gene accounts for under half, and the remainder has no known explanation. This sample comprises about 150,000 clones, approximately 83% of them detected only once. Roughly 12% of the sample comes from the top ten. What was sequenced was peripheral blood. The receptors stem from a woman aged 55-70 years with COVID-19, enrolled during active disease.

The chain carries TRBV5-1 and TRBJ2-2, with 8 bases lining up with TRBD1. The V gene's germline CDR1 is SGHRS and CDR2 YFSETQ. The trim removed 4 bases at V and 6 bases at J, leaving 8 bases unmatched. This CDR3 contains 15 residues. Here the CDR3 DNA reads TGCGCCAGCAGCCGGACAGGGTTTGACGCCGGGGAGCTGTTTTTT. Encoded protein: CASSRTGFDAGELFF.

This clone has just a few counts. V is TRBV7-9 and J is TRBJ2-7, with 9 bases that match TRBD2. Germline V gene lookup returns CDR1 SEHNR and CDR2 FQNEAQ (reference sequence). The CDR3 sequence is 16 residues long. V was pared by 1 base and J by 0 bases, with 4 bases of the junction left unmatched. The CDR3 loop is CASSLGSGGSSYEQYV. In DNA form, the CDR3 reads TGTGCCAGCAGCTTAGGTAGCGGGGGAAGCTCCTACGAGCAGTACGTC.

The chain couples TRBV4-2 to TRBJ1-4, with TRBD1 identical over 7 bases. CDR3 size: 16 residues. CDR1 LGHNA and CDR2 YNFKEQ come from the germline V gene. The V segment lost 1 base and the J segment 5 bases; nucleotides outside the gene matches: 7. The CDR3 spells CASSQGRETGNEKLFF. CDR3 DNA: TGTGCCAGCAGCCAAGGGAGAGAGACAGGGAATGAAAAACTGTTTTTT.

This clone has only one observation. The chain is built from TRBV20-1 and TRBJ2-7; D not certain. The CDR3 is 13 residues long. CDR1 and CDR2 from the germline V gene are DFQATT and SNEGSKA (reference sequence). The V and J ends lost 3 bases and 6 bases respectively, with 15 bases between them. CDR3 loop: CSASSSYGGEQYV. CDR3 coding DNA: TGCAGTGCTAGTTCCTCTTACGGTGGCGAGCAGTACGTC.

The J gene is TRBJ1-1, the V gene TRBV7-9; maybe TRBD1 (5 bases). Trimming took 1 base from V and 0 from J, leaving 9 bases between them. Germline CDR1 and CDR2: SEHNR and FQNEAQ (reference sequence). The CDR3 totals 15 residues. The CDR3 DNA follows: TGTGCCAGCAGCTTAGTTCGACAGTTGAACACTGAAGCTTTCTTT. This encodes CASSLVRQLNTEAFF.

J is TRBJ2-1 and V is TRBV11-2, with 8 bases matching TRBD1. The CDR3 covers 15 residues. Per the germline V gene, CDR1 is SGHAT and CDR2 is FQNNGV. The V gene end was trimmed by 4 bases and the J gene end by 8 bases; junction bases not matched to a gene: 10. CDR3 in DNA: TGTGCCAGCAGCTCACAAGGACAGGGAGGCGATGAGCAGTTCTTC. It codes for CASSSQGQGGDEQFF.

V and J are TRBV15 and TRBJ2-2, with 7 bases lining up with TRBD1. The CDR3 is 13 amino acids. Germline V gene lookup returns CDR1 LNHNV and CDR2 YYDKDF (reference sequence). Losses at the gene ends were 8 bases for V and 2 bases for J; bases not matched to a gene: 2. The CDR3 sequence: CATGDSNTGELFF. Written as DNA, the CDR3 is TGTGCCACCGGGGACAGTAACACCGGGGAGCTGTTTTTT. Complete variable domain (other parts from reference TRBV15 and TRBJ2-2): DAMVIQNPRYQVTQFGKPVTLSCSQTLNHNVMYWYQQKSSQAPKLLFHYYDKDFNNEADTPDNFQSRRPNTSFCFLDIRSPGLGDTAMYLCATGDSNTGELFFGEGSRLTVL.

The gene calls are TRBV6-5 and TRBJ1-5; 8 nucleotides match TRBD1. The CDR3 sequence is 14 residues long. V gave up 6 bases and J gave up 4 bases; unmatched junction bases: 5. The V gene's germline CDR1 is MNHEY and CDR2 SVGAGI. The CDR3 nucleotides are TGTGCCAGCAGCCAGGACAGGGTAAATCAGCCCCAGCATTTT. It specifies CASSQDRVNQPQHF.

This sequence joins TRBV5-1 and TRBJ1-2; 7 bases map to TRBD1. V gave up 4 bases and J gave up 1 base; unmatched junction bases: 10. The CDR3 has 16 residues. Germline loops: CDR1 SGHRS, CDR2 YFSETQ. CDR3 nucleotides: TGCGCCAGCAGCCTAAGTGGGACAGTTAGTAACTATGGCTACACCTTC. It is translated as CASSLSGTVSNYGYTF.

The chain links TRBV14 to TRBJ1-3; TRBD1 matches 7 bases. The CDR3 length is 15 residues. Trimming removed 4 bases from V and 3 bases from J; junction bases left unmatched: 6. Germline CDR1 and CDR2: SGHDN and FVKESK. CDR3 coding DNA: TGTGCCAGCAGCCCCCCGGGACAGCATGGAAACACCATATATTTT. It yields the protein CASSPPGQHGNTIYF.

The chain uses TRBV19 and TRBJ1-1; D ambiguous. Trimming pared 5 bases from V and 1 base from J, leaving 8 bases between. This CDR3 comprises 13 residues. Germline V gives CDR1 LNHDA, CDR2 SQIVND (reference sequence). CDR3 DNA sequence: TGTGCCAGTAGTTTTGGCAGGAACACTGAAGCTTTCTTT. Its protein is CASSFGRNTEAFF. Variable domain in full (rest from reference TRBV19 and TRBJ1-1): DGGITQSPKYLFRKEGQNVTLSCEQNLNHDAMYWYRQDPGQGLRLIYYSQIVNDFQKGDIAEGYSVSREKKESFPLTVTSAQKNPTAFYLCASSFGRNTEAFFGQGTRLTVV.

The rearrangement uses TRBV5-5 and TRBJ1-6; 9 bases map to TRBD1. Trimming cost V 0 bases and J 9 bases; bases outside gene matches: 4. The V gene's germline CDR1 is SGHKS and CDR2 YYEKEE (reference sequence). The CDR3 is made up of 15 amino acids. The DNA for the CDR3 is TGTGCCAGCAGCTTGGGCGGACAGGGGAGTTCACCCCTCCACTTT. It translates to CASSLGGQGSSPLHF.

CDR3 sequence: CASSQVPAGGFTDTQYF. The CDR3 DNA follows: TGTGCCAGCAGCCAAGTGCCAGCGGGGGGGTTCACAGATACGCAGTATTTT. The chain couples TRBV3-1 (or the pseudogene TRBV3-2) to TRBJ2-3; 10 nucleotides line up with TRBD2. This CDR3 is 17 amino acids long. CDR1 and CDR2 (germline): LGHDT, YNNKEL (reference sequence). Germline trimming cut 1 base from V and 2 bases from J; bases unmatched to any gene: 6.

The chain is built from TRBV6-6 and TRBJ2-7; 9 positions match TRBD1. The CDR3 covers 15 residues. Germline CDR1 reads MNHNY; CDR2 reads SVGAGI (reference sequence). Trimming removed 2 bases from V and 4 bases from J; junction bases left unmatched: 6. As DNA, the CDR3 is TGTGCCAGCAGTTACAGACAGGGGGTATCATACGAGCAGTACGTC. Residues: CASSYRQGVSYEQYV.

The chain is built from TRBV6-6 and TRBJ1-4; 8 bases are shared with TRBD1. Germline CDR1 and CDR2: MNHNY and SVGAGI (reference sequence). The length of the CDR3 is 15 residues. The ends lost 2 bases at V and 10 bases at J; junction bases unmatched: 9. The CDR3 sequence is CASSYGGQGIVKLFF. CDR3 DNA: TGTGCCAGCAGTTACGGCGGACAGGGAATTGTAAAACTGTTTTTT.

The CDR3 DNA reads TGTGCCAGCAGCAGGGGACAGATGAACACTGAAGCTTTCTTT. This codes for CASSRGQMNTEAFF. This sequence joins TRBV7-2 and TRBJ1-1; 7 bases agree with TRBD1. Germline lookup yields CDR1 SGHTA and CDR2 FQGNSA. The CDR3 totals 14 residues. The trim removed 5 bases at V and 0 bases at J, leaving 3 bases unmatched.

This clone was seen just once. The rearrangement joins TRBV12-3 or TRBV12-4 to TRBJ1-2; D uncertain. The CDR3 runs to 11 residues. V lost 9 bases and J 4 bases, leaving 9 bases between the germline ends. The CDR3 here is CARQKFYGYTF. The CDR3 region has the DNA TGTGCCAGGCAGAAATTCTATGGCTACACCTTC.

The chain couples TRBV18 to TRBJ1-4; TRBD1 is a possible D gene (5 bases). The V end lost 1 base, the J end lost 6 bases, and 12 bases lay between the germline ends. Germline V gene lookup returns CDR1 KGHSH and CDR2 LQKENI. CDR3 length: 15 amino acids. The CDR3 nucleotides are TGTGCCAGCTCACCACGCGGGGGATGGGATGAAAAACTGTTTTTT. This sequence encodes CASSPRGGWDEKLFF.

V usage is TRBV24-1 and J usage is TRBJ2-5; 10 bases agree with TRBD2. CDR3 size: 15 residues. The V gene's germline CDR1 is KGHDR and CDR2 SFDVKD. With 5 bases clipped from V and 2 bases from J, the junction kept 4 bases outside the gene matches. CDR3 DNA sequence: TGTGCCACCAGTGGATCTAGCGGGGGTCAAGAGACCCAGTACTTC. Its translation: CATSGSSGGQETQYF.

This clone was seen a handful of times. This rearrangement joins TRBV7-9 to TRBJ1-6; D remains ambiguous. The germline V gene encodes CDR1 SEHNR and CDR2 FQNEAQ (reference sequence). The CDR3 consists of 12 residues. The germline V and J ends were trimmed by 5 bases and 8 bases, with 7 bases remaining between them. CDR3 DNA sequence: TGTGCCAGCAGCCCGGAGGATTCACCCCTCCACTTT. Amino acid sequence: CASSPEDSPLHF.

CDR3: CASSPSGTEQYV. CDR3 in DNA: TGTGCCAGCAGTCCTAGCGGGACCGAGCAGTACGTC. The genes are TRBV6-5 and TRBJ2-7, with 9 bases lining up with TRBD2. The CDR3 totals 12 residues. V dropped 5 bases and J dropped 6; count of bases not matched to a gene: 2. Germline CDR1 is MNHEY and CDR2 is SVGAGI.

The gene calls are TRBV21-1 and TRBJ1-2; the D call in the table, TRBD1, was not verified against the DNA. TRBV21-1 is a documented pseudogene. This CDR3 has 17 residues. The CDR3 protein is CASSKGVGQGPNYGYTF. For the CDR3, the DNA is TGTGCCAGCAGCAAAGGGGTCGGACAGGGGCCTAACTATGGCTACACCTTC.

The chain combines TRBV9 with TRBJ2-1, with D maybe TRBD2 (5 bases). The CDR3 runs to 15 residues. Trimming removed 4 bases from V and 5 bases from J, with 16 bases in between. Germline CDR1 is SGDLS and CDR2 is YYNGEE. This CDR3 reads CASSPPGAGNNEQFF. In DNA, the CDR3 is TGTGCCAGCAGCCCCCCTGGTGCGGGCAACAATGAGCAGTTCTTC.

J is TRBJ1-5 and V is TRBV5-4, with TRBD1 as a possible D gene (5 bases). CDR1 and CDR2 from the germline V gene are SGHNT and YYREEE (reference sequence). The CDR3 runs to 14 residues. Trimming stripped 1 base from V and 7 bases from J, with 12 bases between. The CDR3 is CASSLWGGSQPQHF. DNA for the CDR3: TGTGCCAGCAGCTTGTGGGGCGGGAGCCAGCCCCAGCATTTT.

This sequence joins TRBV24-1 and TRBJ2-1; D is possibly TRBD1 (6 bases). CDR3 length equals 11 residues. V shed 3 bases and J shed 11 bases, with 7 bases lying between them. The V gene's germline CDR1 is KGHDR and CDR2 SFDVKD. The CDR3 region has the DNA TGTGCCACCAGTGATCAGGGGAAGCAGTTCTTC. This translates into CATSDQGKQFF.

This clone occurred a few times. The CDR3 loop reads CAWSQGQLGNQPQHF. As DNA, the CDR3 is TGTGCCTGGAGCCAGGGACAGTTGGGCAATCAGCCCCAGCATTTT. The rearrangement uses TRBV30 and TRBJ1-5, with TRBD1 matching 7 bases. The CDR3 spans 15 residues. CDR1 is GTSNPN, CDR2 SVGIG, per germline (reference sequence). V lost 3 bases and J lost 2; bases outside the gene matches: 7.

This chain connects TRBV7-8 to TRBJ1-5; a possible D gene is TRBD1 (5 bases). Germline values: CDR1 SGHVS, CDR2 FQNEAQ. The CDR3 length is 15 residues. V gave up 0 bases and J gave up 7 bases, with 13 bases separating them. CDR3 bases: TGTGCCAGCAGCTTAGCGACACTCCAGGGCCAGCCCCAGCATTTT. It codes for CASSLATLQGQPQHF.